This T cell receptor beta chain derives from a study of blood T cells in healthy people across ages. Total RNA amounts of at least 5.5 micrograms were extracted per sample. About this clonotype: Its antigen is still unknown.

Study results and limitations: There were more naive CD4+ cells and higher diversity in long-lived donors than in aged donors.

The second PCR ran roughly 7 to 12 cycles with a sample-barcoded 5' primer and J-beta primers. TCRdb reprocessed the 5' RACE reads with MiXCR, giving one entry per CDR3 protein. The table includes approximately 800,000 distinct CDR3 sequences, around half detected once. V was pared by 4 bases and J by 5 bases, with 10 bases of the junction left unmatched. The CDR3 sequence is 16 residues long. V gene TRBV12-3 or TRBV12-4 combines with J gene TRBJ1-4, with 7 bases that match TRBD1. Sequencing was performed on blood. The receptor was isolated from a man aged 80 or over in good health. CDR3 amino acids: CASSSRDRGSNEKLFF. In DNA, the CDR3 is TGTGCCAGCAGTTCCCGGGACAGAGGGAGCAATGAAAAACTGTTTTTT.